The 19 T cell receptor beta chains in this list originate from one sample, sequenced in a study of radiotherapy plus CTLA-4 blockade in lung cancer. TCRdb's copy holds only in-frame clones and misses some; the assay was immunoSEQ multiplex PCR. The table lists about 47,000 clones, around 69% of them singletons. The sample consisted of peripheral blood, taken from a patient treated with radiotherapy plus ipilimumab. These TCRs come from a human donor with non-small cell lung cancer who had stable disease on radiotherapy plus ipilimumab.

This clone was seen only once. The chain links TRBV6-1 to TRBJ1-5; D is uncertain. The CDR3 loop spans 14 amino acids. Between the trimmed V and J ends, which lost 5 bases and 2 bases, there was a span of 10 bases. Germline lookup yields CDR1 MNHNS and CDR2 SASEGT. CDR3 nucleotide sequence: TGTGCCAGCAGTCAAGTGAAGGGCAATCAGCCCCAGCATTTT. Protein: CASSQVKGNQPQHF.

This clone was detected only a few times. V usage is TRBV5-1 and J usage is TRBJ1-4, with a possible D match to TRBD1 (6 bases). Deletions cut 3 bases from V and 5 bases from J, with 11 bases between. Germline V gene lookup returns CDR1 SGHRS and CDR2 YFSETQ. This CDR3 has 14 amino acids. For the CDR3, the DNA is TGCGCCAGCAGCTCGGGACACCCCAATGAAAAACTGTTTTTT. Its protein product is CASSSGHPNEKLFF.

This clone showed up just once. The rearrangement uses TRBV25-1 and TRBJ1-2; TRBD1 matches at 7 bases. V trimming: 4 bases; J trimming: 4 bases; junction bases outside the gene matches: 9. Germline V gene sequence: CDR1 MGHDK, CDR2 SYGVNS. The CDR3 sequence is 15 residues long. CDR3 nucleotides: TGTGCCAGCAGTGGAACCAACAGGGGTAGCTATGGCTACACCTTC. It encodes CASSGTNRGSYGYTF.

The sample holds a few counts of this clone. The chain combines TRBV14 with TRBJ1-1; D gene ambiguous. The CDR3 totals 13 residues. The germline V and J ends were trimmed by 1 base and 7 bases, with 10 bases remaining between them. In germline, CDR1 is SGHDN, CDR2 FVKESK. The CDR3: CASSQVALGEAFF. CDR3 in DNA: TGTGCCAGCAGCCAAGTTGCGTTGGGTGAAGCTTTCTTT.

The rearrangement uses TRBV6-1 and TRBJ1-2; tentative D call: TRBD1 (6 bases). With 5 bases removed from V and 5 bases from J, the gap between germline ends came to 12 bases. This CDR3 contains 13 residues. Looked up from germline, CDR1 is MNHNS and CDR2 is SASEGT. The DNA for the CDR3 is TGTGCCAGCAGTTTTTCAGGGACATATGGCTACACCTTC. Translation gives CASSFSGTYGYTF.

This CDR3 reads CASSYPSGGGYTF. In DNA form, the CDR3 reads TGTGCCAGCAGTTACCCGTCCGGGGGGGGCTACACCTTC. J is TRBJ1-2 and V is TRBV6-5, with D maybe TRBD1 (5 bases). This CDR3 comprises 13 residues. V was cut by 2 bases and J by 8 bases, with 12 bases left in between. Germline CDR1 is MNHEY and CDR2 is SVGAGI.

This sequence joins TRBV28 and TRBJ1-5; D is uncertain. The CDR3 spans 14 residues. The V end lost 2 bases, the J end lost 0 bases, and 5 bases lay between the germline ends. Germline V gives CDR1 MDHEN, CDR2 SYDVKM. The DNA of the CDR3 is TGTGCCAGCAGTTTACCAGATAGCAATCAGCCCCAGCATTTT. Translation: CASSLPDSNQPQHF.

The CDR3 protein is CAISGTGLSSYEQYV. DNA for the CDR3: TGTGCCATCAGTGGGACAGGCCTTTCATCCTACGAGCAGTACGTC. The chain has TRBV10-3 and TRBJ2-7, with TRBD1 matching over 7 bases. Per the germline V gene, CDR1 is ENHRY and CDR2 is SYGVKD. After removal of 4 bases from V and 1 base from J, the junction contained 7 bases not matched to a gene. The CDR3 totals 15 residues.

This chain joins TRBV19 and TRBJ1-1, with D uncertain. Germline lookup yields CDR1 LNHDA and CDR2 SQIVND (reference sequence). Trimming took off 9 bases at V and 1 base at J, with 15 bases between the two ends. The CDR3 totals 14 residues. CDR3 nucleotides: TGTGCCAGCCCGCCCTCCGGGCAGAACACTGAAGCTTTCTTT. This encodes CASPPSGQNTEAFF.

In nucleotides, the CDR3 is TGTGCCAGTAGTATAAGACAGGGGCGTGAAGCTTTCTTT. Translated: CASSIRQGREAFF. The V gene is TRBV19, the J gene TRBJ1-1; TRBD1 aligns across 8 bases. The germline CDR1 and CDR2 sequences are LNHDA and SQIVND (reference sequence). The CDR3 sequence is 13 residues long. V shed 2 bases, J shed 7 bases, and the junction held 3 bases outside the gene matches.

J is TRBJ1-3 and V is TRBV5-1, with 8 bases that match TRBD1. This CDR3 has 14 residues. Looked up from germline, CDR1 is SGHRS and CDR2 is YFSETQ. Trimming took 4 bases from V and 3 from J; bases not matched to a gene: 3. The CDR3 sequence is CASSPDRGGNTIYF. In DNA form, the CDR3 reads TGCGCCAGCAGCCCCGACAGGGGTGGAAACACCATATATTTT.

CDR3 coding DNA: TGTGCCAGCTCAACTCCAACCAGGGATCTTAATGAAAAACTGTTTTTT. This codes for CASSTPTRDLNEKLFF. This chain links TRBV28 with TRBJ1-4; TRBD1 is a possible D gene (5 bases). Germline V gene sequence: CDR1 MDHEN, CDR2 SYDVKM. CDR3 size: 16 residues. The V gene lost 8 bases and the J gene lost 4 bases, with 20 bases spanning the gap.

V gene TRBV6-5 combines with J gene TRBJ1-2; 8 bases are shared with TRBD1. CDR3 length: 15 amino acids. CDR1 is MNHEY, CDR2 SVGAGI, per germline. V was clipped by 5 bases and J by 4 bases; unmatched bases: 9. CDR3 DNA sequence: TGTGCCAGCAGTGCCCCCGGACAGGGCCTCTATGGCTACACCTTC. Translation: CASSAPGQGLYGYTF.

With regard to this clone: The same CDR3 arises from other DNA sequences in this sample as well. The gene calls are TRBV19 and TRBJ1-6; unclear D gene. Looked up from germline, CDR1 is LNHDA and CDR2 is SQIVND (reference sequence). The length of the CDR3 is 12 residues. V gave up 8 bases and J gave up 11 bases, with 13 bases separating them. The CDR3 nucleotides read TGTGCCAGTGGAAGCTCGGAAGCACCCCTCCACTTT. Translated: CASGSSEAPLHF.

Note on this clone: The junction does not match germline at one end; this may be a read error. The chain combines TRBV14 with TRBJ1-2; 9 nucleotides align to TRBD1. CDR3 length: 15 residues. Germline assignment: CDR1 SGHDN and CDR2 FVKESK. CDR3 DNA: TGTGCCAGCAGACAAGGGGGAAGGACAGGGGACGGCTACACCTTC. Amino acid sequence: CASRQGGRTGDGYTF.

The chain combines TRBV5-6 with TRBJ1-2; 8 bases align to TRBD1. With V trimmed by 2 bases and J by 5 bases, 8 bases remained unmatched. This CDR3 is built from 15 residues. Germline lookup yields CDR1 SGHDT and CDR2 YYEEEE. The CDR3 DNA is TGTGCCAGCAGCTTACTAGGGACAGGAGATTATGGCTACACCTTC. Protein sequence: CASSLLGTGDYGYTF.

The chain has TRBV14 and TRBJ1-6; D gene ambiguous. CDR3 length: 14 residues. Trimming took 6 bases from V and 0 from J, leaving 6 bases between them. CDR1 is SGHDN and CDR2 is FVKESK in the germline V gene. CDR3 sequence (DNA): TGTGCCAGCAGAGGTAGCTCCTATAATTCACCCCTCCACTTT. Translated, it gives CASRGSSYNSPLHF.

Only one count was recorded for this clone. This chain links TRBV5-5 with TRBJ2-3; TRBD2 agrees at 7 bases. The CDR3 consists of 18 residues. Germline V lookup: CDR1 SGHKS, CDR2 YYEKEE (reference sequence). J was trimmed by 1 base and V by 2 bases; bases with no gene match: 13. CDR3 DNA: TGTGCCAGCAGCTTCTCTAGCGGTGCCGGAGTTCGCACAGATACGCAGTATTTT. It specifies CASSFSSGAGVRTDTQYF.

The chain uses TRBV5-6 and TRBJ2-7, with D uncertain. Germline-derived CDR1 and CDR2 are SGHDT and YYEEEE. This CDR3 has 13 residues. Trimming shortened V by 1 base and J by 1 base, and 6 bases separated the two germline ends. CDR3 coding DNA: TGTGCCAGCAGCTTGACTCCTTCCTACGAGCAGTACGTC. Translation gives CASSLTPSYEQYV.